These T cell receptor beta chains were read from a single sample in a study of T cells of healthy individuals. TCRdb used MiXCR to reprocess the 5' RACE reads, holding one entry per CDR3 protein. The sample holds around 53,000 distinct CDR3 sequences, over 12% seen once. The source of these receptors is a human donor in good health. The CDR3 runs from the conserved cysteine through the conserved F or W. Only some rows state a clone size, as once, few, many or a class for expanded clones.

>.|TRBV6-2/TRBV6-3|TRBJ2-1|13
CASRVGTDNEQFF
>.|TRBV7-2|TRBJ2-5|14
CASSPGQGIETQYF
>few|TRBV2|TRBJ2-3|15
CASRLGQVVLDTQYF
>few|TRBV5-5|TRBJ2-2|16
CASSPRTSGSPGELFF
>many|TRBV7-8|TRBJ2-3|16
CASKPSGQLSTDTQYF
>many|TRBV7-2|TRBJ1-4|14
CASSFGVTNEKLFF
>many|TRBV2|TRBJ2-1|16
CASRTSGRASYNEQFF
>.|TRBV6-2/TRBV6-3|TRBJ2-5|14
CASSLPHGQETQYF
>.|TRBV2|TRBJ1-4|14
CASRRGQGPEKLFF
>many|TRBV7-8|TRBJ2-6|17
CASSSGQGSSGANVLTF
>few|TRBV5-1|TRBJ2-1|15
CASSLEPAGLHEQFF
>few|TRBV4-3|TRBJ2-1|16
CASSPRTGGSHNEQFF
>many|TRBV5-1|TRBJ2-2|16
CASSLHDGPVTGELFF
>many|TRBV6-1|TRBJ2-3|13
CASRWTGTDTQYF
>many|TRBV20-1|TRBJ2-7|14
CSASPGLAGNEQYF
>.|TRBV7-2|TRBJ2-7|13
CASSLAGLAGTDF